These 20 T cell receptor beta chains originate from one sample sequenced in a study of cytomegalovirus exposure and HLA in healthy donors. The study ran its PCR with 60 Vbeta and 13 Jbeta primers. TCRdb's table, derived via immunoSEQ multiplex PCR, lists solely in-frame clones and lacks some. The repertoire has about 180,000 clones, around 80% of them found once; the top ten carry 1.4% to 1.5%. Sequenced: PBMCs. All receptors derive from a man between 18 and 35 years old in good health and CMV-seronegative.

This clone was seen a handful of times. This chain links TRBV29-1 with TRBJ1-2; TRBD1 aligns across 9 bases. Germline CDR1 reads SQVTM; CDR2 reads ANQGSEA. V was clipped by 7 bases and J by 4 bases; unmatched bases: 4. This CDR3 comprises 12 residues. CDR3 bases: TGCAGCGGGGACAGGGATGGCTATGGCTACACCTTC. This codes for CSGDRDGYGYTF. Supplemented by reference TRBV29-1 and TRBJ1-2, the full variable domain reads SAVISQKPSRDICQRGTSLTIQCQVDSQVTMMFWYRQQPGQSLTLIATANQGSEATYESGFVIDKFPISRPNLTFSTLTVSNMSPEDSSIYLCSGDRDGYGYTFGSGTRLTVV.

This clone was seen only a few times. The chain is built from TRBV5-6 and TRBJ1-5; no reliable D call. The V end was cut by 0 bases, the J end by 0 bases, with 4 bases between. Germline CDR1 and CDR2: SGHDT and YYEEEE. The CDR3 runs 14 residues. CDR3 protein: CASSLDSSNQPQHF. CDR3 coding DNA: TGTGCCAGCAGCTTGGACAGTAGCAATCAGCCCCAGCATTTT.

As DNA, the CDR3 is TGTGCCAGCAGTCCTAGCGGGGGGCACTCCGGTACGCAGTATTTT. Protein product: CASSPSGGHSGTQYF. The V call is TRBV7-9, the J call TRBJ2-3, with 11 bases fitting TRBD2. Germline values: CDR1 SEHNR, CDR2 FQNEAQ (reference sequence). The CDR3 is 15 residues long. V trimming: 6 bases; J trimming: 8 bases; junction bases outside the gene matches: 10. Looking up the rest from reference TRBV7-9 and TRBJ2-3 gives the full variable domain: DTGVSQNPRHKITKRGQNVTFRCDPISEHNRLYWYRQTLGQGPEFLTYFQNEAQLEKSRLLSDRFSAERPKGSFSTLEIQRTEQGDSAMYLCASSPSGGHSGTQYFGPGTRLTVL.

V usage is TRBV5-1 and J usage is TRBJ2-1; 8 bases align to TRBD2. J was trimmed by 3 bases and V by 0 bases; bases with no gene match: 5. CDR1 SGHRS and CDR2 YFSETQ come from the germline V gene. CDR3 size: 16 residues. DNA for the CDR3: TGCGCCAGCAGCTTGGTCGCGGGAGGAAACTACAATGAGCAGTTCTTC. This sequence encodes CASSLVAGGNYNEQFF.

The chain recombines TRBV7-8 with TRBJ1-3, with a tentative D call TRBD1 (6 bases). The CDR3 spans 17 residues. CDR1 is SGHVS and CDR2 is FQNEAQ in the germline V gene. The V end was cut by 1 base, the J end by 0 bases, with 13 bases between. The CDR3 DNA reads as TGTGCCAGCAGCTTAGTGGGCAGGGGCAACTCTGGAAACACCATATATTTT. Its protein product is CASSLVGRGNSGNTIYF.

The gene calls are TRBV5-4 and TRBJ2-2; no reliable D call. Germline values: CDR1 SGHNT, CDR2 YYREEE (reference sequence). This CDR3 is built from 15 residues. V gave up 0 bases and J gave up 1 base, with 7 bases separating them. The CDR3 DNA reads TGTGCCAGCAGCTTGGGGGCCGAGAACACCGGGGAGCTGTTTTTT. Its protein is CASSLGAENTGELFF.

This chain connects TRBV6-5 to TRBJ2-5, with TRBD2 matching 9 bases. J gave up 13 bases and V 2 bases, and 11 bases lay outside the gene matches. Germline V lookup: CDR1 MNHEY, CDR2 SVGAGI. The CDR3 spans 14 residues. CDR3 protein: CASSYRSSGAPGYF. CDR3 sequence (DNA): TGTGCCAGCAGTTACAGGTCTAGCGGGGCCCCCGGGTACTTC.

V is TRBV6-6 and J is TRBJ2-1; 12 nucleotides line up with TRBD2. Trimming at V came to 6 bases and at J to 14 bases, leaving 5 bases not matched to a gene. Germline V gene data show CDR1 as MNHNY and CDR2 as SVGAGI (reference sequence). The CDR3 has 12 residues. The chain's CDR3 is CASRTSGSSEFF. The CDR3 nucleotides read TGTGCCAGCAGGACTAGCGGGAGTTCGGAGTTCTTC.

This chain joins TRBV25-1 and TRBJ1-5, with 8 positions matching TRBD1. V trimming: 6 bases; J trimming: 6 bases; junction bases outside the gene matches: 19. Germline values: CDR1 MGHDK, CDR2 SYGVNS. The CDR3 runs 18 residues. The CDR3 loop reads CASSGRRDRPSRSQPQHF. For the CDR3, the DNA is TGTGCCAGCAGCGGCCGCCGGGACAGGCCAAGCCGAAGTCAGCCCCAGCATTTT.

In the case of this clone: Other nucleotide sequences from this sample produce the same CDR3. The J gene is TRBJ2-7, the V gene TRBV27, with 7 bases that match TRBD1. Losses at the gene ends were 5 bases for V and 2 bases for J; bases not matched to a gene: 6. The length of the CDR3 is 14 residues. Germline CDR1 is MNHEY and CDR2 is SMNVEV (reference sequence). CDR3 sequence reads: CASSSTGTAYEQYF. The CDR3 nucleotides read TGTGCCAGCAGTAGCACCGGGACAGCCTACGAGCAGTACTTC.

The chain joins TRBV19 to TRBJ1-2; TRBD1 might be the D (5 bases). Germline CDR1 is LNHDA and CDR2 is SQIVND (reference sequence). This CDR3 comprises 16 residues. The V end was cut by 3 bases, the J end by 0 bases, with 14 bases between. For the CDR3, the DNA is TGTGCCAGTAGTATCCTCCAAGGGGAAACTAACTATGGCTACACCTTC. It translates to CASSILQGETNYGYTF.

The CDR3 DNA sequence: TGCGCCAGCAGTGTAACGGGGGGCGCAGATACGCAGTATTTT. It is translated as CASSVTGGADTQYF. The V and J genes are TRBV10-2 and TRBJ2-3, with D possibly TRBD2 on 7 matching bases. This CDR3 has 14 amino acids. Trimming stripped 4 bases from V and 4 bases from J, with 12 bases between. CDR1 WSHSY and CDR2 SAAADI come from the germline V gene.

The J gene is TRBJ1-1, the V gene TRBV9; the D gene is possibly TRBD1 (6 bases). The CDR3 has 15 amino acids. The germline V gene encodes CDR1 SGDLS and CDR2 YYNGEE. Trimming stripped 4 bases from V and 1 base from J, with 14 bases between. The DNA of the CDR3 is TGTGCCAGCAGCCTCGGGGGGGCGGGGAACACTGAAGCTTTCTTT. Translated: CASSLGGAGNTEAFF.

V is TRBV18 and J is TRBJ2-7; D is unresolved. The CDR3 length is 15 residues. CDR1 and CDR2 from the germline V gene are KGHSH and LQKENI. The germline V and J ends were trimmed by 2 bases and 2 bases, with 13 bases remaining between them. The CDR3 DNA reads as TGTGCCAGCTCACCAGGTGCTATATCGGCCTACGAGCAGTACTTC. Translating it yields CASSPGAISAYEQYF.

This sequence joins TRBV5-6 and TRBJ2-5; D unresolved. The CDR3 has 13 amino acids. Trimming stripped 4 bases from V and 2 bases from J, with 9 bases between. The germline V gene has CDR1 SGHDT and CDR2 YYEEEE. The chain's CDR3 is CASSRGGQETQYF. CDR3 in DNA: TGTGCCAGCAGCCGAGGCGGTCAAGAGACCCAGTACTTC.

This clone was seen once. The chain links TRBV7-9 to TRBJ2-3; 8 bases agree with TRBD2. The CDR3 covers 18 residues. V dropped 4 bases and J dropped 4; count of bases not matched to a gene: 16. The germline CDR1 and CDR2 sequences are SEHNR and FQNEAQ (reference sequence). This CDR3 is CASSSTTMKREIADTQYF. The CDR3 coding sequence is TGTGCCAGCAGCTCGACCACAATGAAGCGGGAGATCGCAGATACGCAGTATTTT.

This clone was seen only once. V and J are TRBV5-5 and TRBJ1-1, with 8 bases lining up with TRBD1. Germline trimming cut 4 bases from V and 1 base from J; bases unmatched to any gene: 6. Looked up from germline, CDR1 is SGHKS and CDR2 is YYEKEE (reference sequence). The CDR3 contains 15 residues. Written as DNA, the CDR3 is TGTGCCAGCAGCCCCGGGACAGGACAGAACACTGAAGCTTTCTTT. Protein sequence: CASSPGTGQNTEAFF.

This clone came up a few times. The chain couples TRBV7-6 to TRBJ1-1; 10 nucleotides agree with TRBD1. Germline V lookup: CDR1 SGHVS, CDR2 FNYEAQ. V was clipped by 5 bases and J by 4 bases; unmatched bases: 10. The CDR3 is 16 amino acids. The CDR3 reads CASSPQRQGAGTEAFF. The CDR3 DNA follows: TGTGCCAGCAGCCCCCAGCGACAGGGGGCAGGCACTGAAGCTTTCTTT.

Note on this clone: One junction end does not reproduce the germline sequence, and a read error may be involved. The J gene is TRBJ1-2, the V gene TRBV29-1, with 10 positions matching TRBD1. Per the germline V gene, CDR1 is SQVTM and CDR2 is ANQGSEA. The CDR3 is 17 residues long. The CDR3 loop is CSVEDPGTGASNYGYPF. DNA for the CDR3: TGCAGCGTTGAGGATCCCGGGACAGGGGCGAGTAACTATGGCTACCCCTTC.

The V gene is TRBV2, the J gene TRBJ2-3; no clear D gene. V was pared by 3 bases and J by 4 bases, with 8 bases between. CDR3 size: 13 residues. The germline CDR1 and CDR2 sequences are SNHLY and FYNNEI. The CDR3 protein is CASSERLSDTQYF. CDR3 DNA: TGTGCCAGCAGTGAGAGACTCTCAGATACGCAGTATTTT.